This TCR beta chain was captured by sequencing in a study of blood T cells in healthy people across ages. This clonotype occurred a few times. The antigen is unknown. It was with a sample-barcoded 5' primer and a J-beta primer mix that a second PCR of about 6 to 12 cycles was run. Template switching added a 12-random-nucleotide identifier to every cDNA molecule. MiXCR, applied by TCRdb to the 5' RACE reads, yields one record per CDR3 protein. Seen here are roughly 2 million distinct CDR3 sequences, roughly 52% observed once, and the top ten hold around 2.1%. Trimming removed 4 bases from V and 4 bases from J, with 11 bases in between. Germline CDR1 and CDR2: SEHNR and FQNEAQ (reference sequence). This CDR3 is 14 amino acids long. Collection of roughly 10 milliliters of peripheral blood was performed for each donor. Study results and limitations: TCR beta diversity per million T cells fell roughly linearly with age. The study regarded diversity estimates from one million T cells as underestimates.

The chain is built from TRBV7-9 and TRBJ2-1, with D possibly matching TRBD2 (6 bases). Sequencing was carried out using blood. The TCR was taken from a woman in her thirties or forties in good health. In DNA, the CDR3 is TGTGCCAGCAGCTCGGAGGGGCCATACAATGAGCAGTTCTTC. Translating gives CASSSEGPYNEQFF.